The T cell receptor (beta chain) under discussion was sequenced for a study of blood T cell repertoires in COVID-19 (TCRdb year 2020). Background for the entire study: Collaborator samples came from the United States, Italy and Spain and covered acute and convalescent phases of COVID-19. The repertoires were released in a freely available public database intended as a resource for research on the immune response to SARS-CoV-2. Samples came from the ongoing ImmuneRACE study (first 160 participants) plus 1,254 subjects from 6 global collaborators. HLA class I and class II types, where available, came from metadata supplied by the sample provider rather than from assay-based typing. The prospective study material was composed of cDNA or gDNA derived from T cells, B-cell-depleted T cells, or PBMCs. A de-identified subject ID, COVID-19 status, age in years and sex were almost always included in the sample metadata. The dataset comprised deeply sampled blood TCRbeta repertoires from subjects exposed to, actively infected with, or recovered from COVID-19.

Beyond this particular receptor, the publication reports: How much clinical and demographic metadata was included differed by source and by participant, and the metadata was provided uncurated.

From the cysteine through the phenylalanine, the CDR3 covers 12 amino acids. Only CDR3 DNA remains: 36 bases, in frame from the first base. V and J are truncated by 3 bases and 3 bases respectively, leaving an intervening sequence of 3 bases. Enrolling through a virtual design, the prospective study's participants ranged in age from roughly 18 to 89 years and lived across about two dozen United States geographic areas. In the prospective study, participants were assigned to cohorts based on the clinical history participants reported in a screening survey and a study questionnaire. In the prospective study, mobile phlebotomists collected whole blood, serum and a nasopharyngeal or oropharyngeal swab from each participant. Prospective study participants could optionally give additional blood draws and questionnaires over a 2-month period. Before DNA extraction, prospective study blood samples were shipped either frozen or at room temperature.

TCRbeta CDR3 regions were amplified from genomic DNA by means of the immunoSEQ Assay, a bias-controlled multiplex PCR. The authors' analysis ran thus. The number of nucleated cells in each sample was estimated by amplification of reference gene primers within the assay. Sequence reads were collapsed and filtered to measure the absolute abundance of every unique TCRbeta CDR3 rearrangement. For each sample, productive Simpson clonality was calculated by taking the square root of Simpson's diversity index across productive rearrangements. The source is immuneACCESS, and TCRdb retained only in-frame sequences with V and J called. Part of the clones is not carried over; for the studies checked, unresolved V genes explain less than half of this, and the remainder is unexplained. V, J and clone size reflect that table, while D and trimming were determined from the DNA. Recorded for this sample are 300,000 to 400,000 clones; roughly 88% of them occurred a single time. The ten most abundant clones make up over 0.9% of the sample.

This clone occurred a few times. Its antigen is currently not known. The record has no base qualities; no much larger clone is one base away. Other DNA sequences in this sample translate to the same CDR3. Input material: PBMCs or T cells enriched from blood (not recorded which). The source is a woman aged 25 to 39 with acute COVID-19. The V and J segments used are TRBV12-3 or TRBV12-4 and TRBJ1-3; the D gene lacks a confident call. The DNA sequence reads TGTGCCAGCAGTTTCGGTGGAAACACCATATATTTT. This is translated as CASSFGGNTIYF.